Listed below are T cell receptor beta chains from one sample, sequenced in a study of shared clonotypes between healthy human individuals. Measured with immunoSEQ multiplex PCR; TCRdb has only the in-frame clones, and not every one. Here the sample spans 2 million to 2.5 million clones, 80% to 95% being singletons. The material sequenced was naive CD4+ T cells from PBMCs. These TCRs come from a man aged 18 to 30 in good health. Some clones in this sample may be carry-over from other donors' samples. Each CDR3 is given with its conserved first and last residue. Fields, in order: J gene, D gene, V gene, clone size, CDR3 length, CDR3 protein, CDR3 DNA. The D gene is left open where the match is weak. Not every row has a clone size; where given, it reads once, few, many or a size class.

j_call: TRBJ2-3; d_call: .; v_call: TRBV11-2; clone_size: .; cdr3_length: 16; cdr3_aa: CASSQVQGHSTDTQYF; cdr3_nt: TGTGCCAGCAGCCAAGTCCAGGGCCATAGCACAGATACGCAGTATTTT
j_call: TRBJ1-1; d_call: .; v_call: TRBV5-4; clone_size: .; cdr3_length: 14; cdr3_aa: CASSLGPFVPEAFF; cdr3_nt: TGTGCCAGCAGCTTGGGCCCCTTTGTACCTGAAGCTTTCTTT
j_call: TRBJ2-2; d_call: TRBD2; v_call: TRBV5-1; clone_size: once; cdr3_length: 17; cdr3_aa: CASSGGLAGAGTGELFF; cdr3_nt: TGCGCCAGCAGCGGGGGACTAGCGGGAGCCGGCACCGGGGAGCTGTTTTTT
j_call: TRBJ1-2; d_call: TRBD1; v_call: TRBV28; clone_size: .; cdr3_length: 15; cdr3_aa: CASSIRTGSYNGYTF; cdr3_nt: TGTGCCAGCAGTATTAGGACAGGGAGTTACAATGGCTACACCTTC
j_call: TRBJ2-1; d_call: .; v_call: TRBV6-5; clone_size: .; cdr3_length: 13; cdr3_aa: CASSQTSPFEQFF; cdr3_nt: TGTGCCAGCAGCCAGACAAGTCCTTTTGAGCAGTTCTTC
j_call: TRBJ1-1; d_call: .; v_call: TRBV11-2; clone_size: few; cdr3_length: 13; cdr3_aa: CASSLVRNTEAFF; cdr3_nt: TGTGCCAGCAGCTTAGTCAGGAACACTGAAGCTTTCTTT
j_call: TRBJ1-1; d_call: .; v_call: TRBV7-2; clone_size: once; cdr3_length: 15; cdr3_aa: CASSLRGGANTEAFF; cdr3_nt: TGTGCCAGCAGCTTAAGAGGCGGGGCCAACACTGAAGCTTTCTTT
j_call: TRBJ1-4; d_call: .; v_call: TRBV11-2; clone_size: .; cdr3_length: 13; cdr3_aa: CASSILPNEKLFF; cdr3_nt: TGTGCCAGCAGCATACTTCCCAATGAAAAACTGTTTTTT
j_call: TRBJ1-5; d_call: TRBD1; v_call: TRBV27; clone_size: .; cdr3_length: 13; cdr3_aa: CASRGQGNQPQHF; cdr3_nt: TGTGCCAGCAGGGGACAGGGCAATCAGCCCCAGCATTTT
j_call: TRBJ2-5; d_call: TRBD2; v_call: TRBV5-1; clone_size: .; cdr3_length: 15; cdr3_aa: CASSLEAGVGETQYF; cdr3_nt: TGCGCCAGCAGCTTGGAAGCGGGAGTGGGGGAGACCCAGTACTTC
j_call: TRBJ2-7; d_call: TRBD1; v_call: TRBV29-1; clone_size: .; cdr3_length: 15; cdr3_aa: CSVEARQGASYEQYF; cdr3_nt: TGCAGCGTTGAGGCGCGACAGGGGGCTTCCTACGAGCAGTACTTC
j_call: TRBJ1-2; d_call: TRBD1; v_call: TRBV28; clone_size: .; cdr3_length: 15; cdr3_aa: CASSLLDRGGYGYTF; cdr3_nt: TGTGCCAGCAGTTTATTGGACAGGGGGGGCTATGGCTACACCTTC
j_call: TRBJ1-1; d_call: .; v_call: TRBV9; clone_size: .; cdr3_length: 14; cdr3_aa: CASSPQAANTEAFF; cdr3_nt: TGTGCCAGCAGCCCACAGGCTGCGAACACTGAAGCTTTCTTT
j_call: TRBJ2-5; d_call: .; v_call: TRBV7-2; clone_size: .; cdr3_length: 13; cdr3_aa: CASSLEIRETQYF; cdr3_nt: TGTGCCAGCAGCTTAGAGATCCGGGAGACCCAGTACTTC
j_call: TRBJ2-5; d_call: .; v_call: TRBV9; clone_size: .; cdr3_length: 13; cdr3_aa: CASSVIEAGTQYF; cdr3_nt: TGTGCCAGCAGCGTTATTGAGGCGGGGACCCAGTACTTC
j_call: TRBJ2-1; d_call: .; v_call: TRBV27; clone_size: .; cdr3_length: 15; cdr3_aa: CASSLSSRSWNEQFF; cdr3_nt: TGTGCCAGCAGCCTATCTAGCCGGAGTTGGAATGAGCAGTTCTTC
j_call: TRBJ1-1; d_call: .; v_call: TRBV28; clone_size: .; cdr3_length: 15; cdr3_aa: CASSRSGAHLQRAFF; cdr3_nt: TGTGCCAGCAGCCGAAGCGGGGCCCATCTCCAGCGGGCTTTCTTT
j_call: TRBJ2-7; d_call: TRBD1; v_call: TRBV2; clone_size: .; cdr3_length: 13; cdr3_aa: CASRGQGPYEQYF; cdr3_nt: TGTGCCAGCAGAGGACAGGGCCCCTACGAGCAGTACTTC
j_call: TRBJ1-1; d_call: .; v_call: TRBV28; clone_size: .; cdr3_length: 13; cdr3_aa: CASSFLGGTEAFF; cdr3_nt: TGTGCCAGCAGTTTTTTAGGGGGCACTGAAGCTTTCTTT
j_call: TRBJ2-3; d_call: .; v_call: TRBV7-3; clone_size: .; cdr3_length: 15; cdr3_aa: CASSLNRERTDTQYF; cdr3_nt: TGTGCCAGCAGCTTAAACAGGGAGAGGACAGATACGCAGTATTTT
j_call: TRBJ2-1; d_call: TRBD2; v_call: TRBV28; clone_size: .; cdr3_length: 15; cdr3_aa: CASRSLERERNEQFF; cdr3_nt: TGTGCCAGCCGAAGTTTGGAGCGGGAGAGGAATGAGCAGTTCTTC
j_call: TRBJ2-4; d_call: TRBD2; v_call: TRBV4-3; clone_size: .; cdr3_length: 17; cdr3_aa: CASSQDGTSGRGNIQYF; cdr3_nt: TGCGCCAGCAGCCAAGATGGGACTAGCGGGAGGGGGAACATTCAGTACTTC
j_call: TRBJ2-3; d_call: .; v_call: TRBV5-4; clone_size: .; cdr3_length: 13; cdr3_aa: CASSGSSTDTQYF; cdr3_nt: TGTGCCAGCAGTGGCTCCTCCACAGATACGCAGTATTTT
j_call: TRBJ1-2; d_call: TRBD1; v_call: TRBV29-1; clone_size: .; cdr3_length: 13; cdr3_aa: CSVGGQGPIGYTF; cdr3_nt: TGCAGCGTCGGAGGACAGGGGCCGATTGGCTACACCTTC
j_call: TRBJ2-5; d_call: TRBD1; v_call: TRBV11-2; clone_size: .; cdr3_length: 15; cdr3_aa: CASSSETGGDETQYF; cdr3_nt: TGTGCCAGCAGCTCAGAGACAGGGGGTGACGAGACCCAGTACTTC
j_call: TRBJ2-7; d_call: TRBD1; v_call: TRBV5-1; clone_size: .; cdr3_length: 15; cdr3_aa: CASRAMTGIGYEQYF; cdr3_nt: TGCGCCAGCAGGGCTATGACAGGGATAGGATACGAGCAGTACTTC
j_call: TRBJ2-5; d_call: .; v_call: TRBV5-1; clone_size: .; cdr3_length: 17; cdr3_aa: CASSLAVSFNVQETQYF; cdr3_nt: TGCGCCAGCAGCTTGGCCGTTTCGTTTAACGTCCAAGAGACCCAGTACTTC
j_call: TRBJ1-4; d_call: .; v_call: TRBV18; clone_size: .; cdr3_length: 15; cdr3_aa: CASSPPGQYLEKLFF; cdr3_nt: TGTGCCAGCTCACCACCGGGTCAGTACTTAGAAAAACTGTTTTTT
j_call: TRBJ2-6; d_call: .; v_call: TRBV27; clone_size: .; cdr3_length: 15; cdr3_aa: CASSQTGSGANVLTF; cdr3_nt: TGTGCCAGCAGCCAAACAGGCTCTGGGGCCAACGTCCTGACTTTC
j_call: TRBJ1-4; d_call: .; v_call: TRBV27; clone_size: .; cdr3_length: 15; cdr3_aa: CASSLGSGDVRKLFF; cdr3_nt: TGTGCCAGCAGCCTGGGGTCAGGGGACGTACGAAAACTGTTTTTT
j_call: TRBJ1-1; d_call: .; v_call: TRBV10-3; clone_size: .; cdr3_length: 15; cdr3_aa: CAISESTGDDTEAFF; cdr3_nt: TGTGCCATCAGTGAGTCGACAGGAGACGACACTGAAGCTTTCTTT
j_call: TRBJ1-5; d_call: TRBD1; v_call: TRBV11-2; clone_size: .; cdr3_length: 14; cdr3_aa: CASSPDRDNQPQHF; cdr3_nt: TGTGCCAGCAGCCCCGACAGGGACAATCAGCCCCAGCATTTT
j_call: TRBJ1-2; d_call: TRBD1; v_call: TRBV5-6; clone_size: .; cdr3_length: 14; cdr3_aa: CASSRTGAYYGYTF; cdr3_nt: TGTGCCAGCAGCCGGACAGGGGCCTACTATGGCTACACCTTC
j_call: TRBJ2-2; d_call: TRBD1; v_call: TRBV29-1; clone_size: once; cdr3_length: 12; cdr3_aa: CSVGQVTGELFF; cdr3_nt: TGCAGCGTGGGACAGGTAACCGGGGAGCTGTTTTTT
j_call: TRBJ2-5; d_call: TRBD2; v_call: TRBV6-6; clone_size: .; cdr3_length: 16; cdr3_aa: CASRKTSGRDEETQYF; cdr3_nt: TGTGCCAGCAGGAAGACTAGCGGGAGAGATGAGGAGACCCAGTACTTC
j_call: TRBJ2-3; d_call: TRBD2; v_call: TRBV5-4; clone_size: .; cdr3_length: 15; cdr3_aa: CASRRAGGSTDTQYF; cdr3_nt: TGTGCCAGCAGACGAGCGGGGGGGAGCACAGATACGCAGTATTTT
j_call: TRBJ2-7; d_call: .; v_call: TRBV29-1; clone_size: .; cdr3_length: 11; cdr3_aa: CSVDAGDEQYF; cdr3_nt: TGCAGCGTGGATGCAGGAGACGAGCAGTACTTC
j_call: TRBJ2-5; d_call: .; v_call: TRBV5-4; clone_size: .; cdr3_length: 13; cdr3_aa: CASSWKGEETQYF; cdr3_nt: TGTGCCAGCAGCTGGAAGGGCGAAGAGACCCAGTACTTC
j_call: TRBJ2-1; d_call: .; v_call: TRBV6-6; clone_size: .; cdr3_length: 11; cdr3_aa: CASTRTDEQFF; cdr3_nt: TGTGCCAGCACCAGGACCGATGAGCAGTTCTTC
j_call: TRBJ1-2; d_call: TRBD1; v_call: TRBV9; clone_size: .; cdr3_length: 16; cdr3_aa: CASSDLRQGAIGGYTF; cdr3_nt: TGTGCCAGCAGCGATTTGCGCCAGGGGGCGATAGGCGGCTACACCTTC
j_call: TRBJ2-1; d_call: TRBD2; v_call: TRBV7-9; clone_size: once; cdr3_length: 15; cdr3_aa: CASSLLAGEYNEQFF; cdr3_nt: TGTGCCAGCAGCTTACTAGCGGGAGAGTACAATGAGCAGTTCTTC
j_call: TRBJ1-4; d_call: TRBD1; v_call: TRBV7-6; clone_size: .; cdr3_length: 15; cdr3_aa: CASSSTGGYVEKLFF; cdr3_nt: TGTGCCAGCAGCTCCACAGGGGGCTACGTTGAAAAACTGTTTTTT
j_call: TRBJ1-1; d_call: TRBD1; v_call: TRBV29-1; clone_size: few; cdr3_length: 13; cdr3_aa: CSVEGGQGSEAFF; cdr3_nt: TGCAGCGTTGAAGGTGGACAGGGGTCTGAAGCTTTCTTT
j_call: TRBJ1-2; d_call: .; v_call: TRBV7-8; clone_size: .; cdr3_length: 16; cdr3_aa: CASSLVGGAYSYGYTF; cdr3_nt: TGTGCCAGCAGCTTAGTTGGGGGGGCTTATAGCTATGGCTACACCTTC
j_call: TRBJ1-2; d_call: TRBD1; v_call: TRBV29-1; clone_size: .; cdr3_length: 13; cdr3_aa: CSVAGQGLHGYTF; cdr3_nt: TGCAGCGTTGCGGGACAGGGGCTTCATGGCTACACCTTC
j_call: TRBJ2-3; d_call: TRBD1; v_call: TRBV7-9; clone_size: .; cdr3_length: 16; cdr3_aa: CASSFQTGDPTDTQYF; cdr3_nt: TGTGCCAGCAGCTTTCAGACAGGGGACCCCACAGATACGCAGTATTTT
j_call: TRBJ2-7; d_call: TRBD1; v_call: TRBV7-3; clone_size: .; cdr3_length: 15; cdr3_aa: CASSLDRGYTYEQYF; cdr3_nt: TGTGCCAGCAGTCTCGACAGGGGGTATACCTACGAGCAGTACTTC
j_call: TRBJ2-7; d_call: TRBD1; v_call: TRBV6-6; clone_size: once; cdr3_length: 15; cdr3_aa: CASSSGQGLPYEQYF; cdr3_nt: TGTGCCAGCAGTTCCGGACAGGGATTACCCTACGAGCAGTACTTC
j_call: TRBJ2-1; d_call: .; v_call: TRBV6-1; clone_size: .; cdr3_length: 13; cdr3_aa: CASSRVSYNEQFF; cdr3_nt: TGTGCCAGCAGCCGGGTCTCCTACAATGAGCAGTTCTTC
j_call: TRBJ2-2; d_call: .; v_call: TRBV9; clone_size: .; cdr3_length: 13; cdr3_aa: CASSWRSTGELFF; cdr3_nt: TGTGCCAGCAGTTGGAGATCCACCGGGGAGCTGTTTTTT
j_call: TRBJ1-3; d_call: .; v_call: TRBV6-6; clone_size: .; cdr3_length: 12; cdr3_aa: CASSYSANTIYF; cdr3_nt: TGTGCCAGCAGTTACTCGGCGAACACCATATATTTT
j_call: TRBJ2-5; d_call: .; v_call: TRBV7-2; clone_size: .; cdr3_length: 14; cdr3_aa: CASSRRTAEETQYF; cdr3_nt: TGTGCCAGCAGCCGGAGGACCGCTGAGGAGACCCAGTACTTC
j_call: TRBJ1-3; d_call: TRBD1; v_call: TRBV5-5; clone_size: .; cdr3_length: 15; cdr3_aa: CASSVTQGDPVTIYF; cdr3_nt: TGTGCCAGCAGCGTTACCCAGGGGGACCCCGTCACCATATATTTT